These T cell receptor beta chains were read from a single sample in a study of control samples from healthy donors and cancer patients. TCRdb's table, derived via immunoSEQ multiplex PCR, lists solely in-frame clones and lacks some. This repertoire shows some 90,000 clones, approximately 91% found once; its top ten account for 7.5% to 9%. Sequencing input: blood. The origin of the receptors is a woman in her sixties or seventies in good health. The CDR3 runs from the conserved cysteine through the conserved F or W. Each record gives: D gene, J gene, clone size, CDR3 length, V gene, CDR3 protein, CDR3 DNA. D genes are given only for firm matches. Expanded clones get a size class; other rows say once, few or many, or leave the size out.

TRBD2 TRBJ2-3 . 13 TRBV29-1 CSVEGGSTDTQYF TGCAGCGTTGAGGGGGGGTCGACAGATACGCAGTATTTT
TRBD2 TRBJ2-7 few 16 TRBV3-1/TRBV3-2 CASSLTFSGRKDEQYF TGTGCCAGCAGCCTTACTTTTAGCGGGAGGAAAGACGAGCAGTACTTC
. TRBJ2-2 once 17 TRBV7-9 CASSLRRGTANTGELFF TGTGCCAGCAGCTTAAGGCGGGGGACAGCGAACACCGGGGAGCTGTTTTTT
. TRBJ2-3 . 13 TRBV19 CASSTTRGDTQYF TGTGCCAGTAGTACCACTAGAGGAGATACGCAGTATTTT
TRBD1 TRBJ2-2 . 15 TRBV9 CASSSSGQATGELFF TGTGCCAGCAGCTCATCCGGACAGGCCACCGGGGAGCTGTTTTTT
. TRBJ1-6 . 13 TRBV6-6 CASSEGEGSPLHF TGTGCCAGCAGTGAGGGCGAGGGATCACCCCTCCACTTT
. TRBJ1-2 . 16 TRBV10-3 CAITPGRQELNYGYTF TGTGCCATCACCCCTGGGCGGCAGGAGCTAAACTATGGCTACACCTTC
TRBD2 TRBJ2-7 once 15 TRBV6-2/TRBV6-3 CASSYRGTSGYEQYF TGTGCCAGCAGTTACAGAGGGACTAGCGGCTACGAGCAGTACTTC
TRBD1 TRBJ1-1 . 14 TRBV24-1 CATSDASGTGEAFF TGTGCCACCAGTGATGCCTCCGGGACAGGTGAAGCTTTCTTT
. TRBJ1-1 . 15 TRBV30 CAWSPRFQKNTEAFF TGTGCCTGGAGCCCCCGTTTCCAAAAGAACACTGAAGCTTTCTTT
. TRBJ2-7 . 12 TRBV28 CASSFRVYEQYF TGTGCCAGCAGTTTCCGGGTATACGAGCAGTACTTC
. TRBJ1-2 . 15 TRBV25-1 CASSDTLSVSYGYTF TGTGCCAGCAGTGACACGCTAAGCGTTAGCTATGGCTACACCTTC
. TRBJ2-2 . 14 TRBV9 CASSAALNTGELFF TGTGCCAGCAGCGCTGCTTTGAACACCGGGGAGCTGTTTTTT
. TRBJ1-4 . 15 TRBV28 CASSEAGVTNEKLFF TGTGCCAGCAGCGAAGCAGGGGTTACTAATGAAAAACTGTTTTTT